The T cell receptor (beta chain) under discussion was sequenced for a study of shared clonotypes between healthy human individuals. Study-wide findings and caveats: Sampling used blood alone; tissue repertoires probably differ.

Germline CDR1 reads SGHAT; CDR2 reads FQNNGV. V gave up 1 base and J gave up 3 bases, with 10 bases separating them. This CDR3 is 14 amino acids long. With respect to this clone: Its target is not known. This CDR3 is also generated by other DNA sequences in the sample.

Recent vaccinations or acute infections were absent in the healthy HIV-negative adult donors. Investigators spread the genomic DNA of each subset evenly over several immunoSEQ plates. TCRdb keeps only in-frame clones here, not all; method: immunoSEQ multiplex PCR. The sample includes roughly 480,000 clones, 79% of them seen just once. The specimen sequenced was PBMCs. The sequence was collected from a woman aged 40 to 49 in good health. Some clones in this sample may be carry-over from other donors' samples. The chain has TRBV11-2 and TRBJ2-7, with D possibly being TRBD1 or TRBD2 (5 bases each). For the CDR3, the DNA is TGTGCCAGCAGCTTAGGAACAGGACTCTACGAGCAGTACTTC. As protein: CASSLGTGLYEQYF.